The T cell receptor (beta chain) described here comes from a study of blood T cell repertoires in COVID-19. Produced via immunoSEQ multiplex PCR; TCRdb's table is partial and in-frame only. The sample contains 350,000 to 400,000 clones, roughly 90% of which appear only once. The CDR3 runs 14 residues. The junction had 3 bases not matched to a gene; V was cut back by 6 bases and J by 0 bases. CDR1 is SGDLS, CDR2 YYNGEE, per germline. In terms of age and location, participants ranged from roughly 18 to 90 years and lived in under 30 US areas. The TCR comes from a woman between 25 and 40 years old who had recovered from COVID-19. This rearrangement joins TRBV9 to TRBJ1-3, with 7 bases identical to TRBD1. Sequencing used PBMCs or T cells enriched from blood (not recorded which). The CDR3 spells CASTDRASGNTIYF. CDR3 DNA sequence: TGTGCCAGCACAGACAGGGCCTCTGGAAACACCATATATTTT.